This T cell receptor beta chain was sequenced during a study of vaccination and CD4 T cells after COVID-19. Sequence data for DNA of cultured CD4+ T cells were generated by the Oncomine TCR Beta short-read assay. MiXCR was run by TCRdb on the PCR reads, yielding one entry per CDR3 protein. Altogether 20,000 to 25,000 distinct CDR3 sequences are present, roughly 70% being singletons, with the ten largest covering 3.7%. The V gene end was trimmed by 7 bases and the J gene end by 5 bases; junction bases not matched to a gene: 13. Looked up from germline, CDR1 is MGHDK and CDR2 is SYGVNS. This CDR3 is 16 amino acids long. The sample's treatment: approximately 9-day PBMC culture with coronavirus spike peptide pools or control peptides (ViraFEST assay). A word on this clonotype: The antigen is unknown.

The source is a human donor who had recovered from COVID-19. This chain links TRBV25-1 with TRBJ2-2; 7 bases fit TRBD1. The sequencing sample was made of CD4+ T cells from blood, cultured in vitro. The CDR3 DNA follows: TGTGCCAGCATCTACCCATCAGGGGGTCGAACCGGGGAGCTGTTTTTT. It specifies CASIYPSGGRTGELFF.